The TCR beta chain under discussion was sequenced for a study of spatial heterogeneity in lung cancer. As for the study in general: Alpha-chain sequences were consistently detected less often than beta-chain sequences. The study's findings and limits: Estimates put coverage of tumor T cells 6.5% to 7% for alpha and approximately 13% for beta chains. For expanded intratumoral alpha and beta TCRs, counts tracked tumor mutation counts.

Unique molecular identifiers, one per molecule, were present on every TCR cDNA molecule. TCRdb called the 5' RACE reads again in MiXCR, with one record for every CDR3 protein. The repertoire includes more than 10,000 distinct CDR3 sequences, about 5% of them detected once, and roughly 11% sits in the top ten. V was clipped by 4 bases and J by 2 bases, with 11 bases between them. The CDR3 covers 14 residues. The germline gives CDR1 SEHNR, CDR2 FQNEAQ (reference sequence). This clonotype has a count of ten or more. Its specificity is not known. The time point: sample taken at primary tumor resection. The sample in question was lung tumor tissue, obtained at surgery. V usage is TRBV7-9 and J usage is TRBJ2-5; D is possibly TRBD1 (6 bases). The clonotype originates from a female donor with early-stage non-small cell lung cancer. CDR3 residues: CASSYRQVQETQYF. In DNA, the CDR3 is TGTGCCAGCAGCTATAGACAGGTGCAAGAGACCCAGTACTTC.